The 2 T cell receptor beta chains given below trace back to one sample, sequenced in a study of tumor and adjacent non-tumor tissue in lung cancer. TCRbeta libraries were built with three rounds of nested PCR, modified from ARM-PCR. TCRdb redid the calling of the multiplex PCR reads with MiXCR, one entry per CDR3 protein. The sample contains 50,000 to 60,000 distinct CDR3 sequences, around two thirds of which appear only once. The template was RNA from unsorted bulk tissue. Distant lung tissue was collected more than 3 cm away from the tumor edge. Sequences were obtained from distant non-tumor lung tissue. These receptors were taken from a woman aged 60 to 75 with non-small cell lung cancer.

The count of this clonotype is one. Because the CDR3 is missing its conserved closing phenylalanine or tryptophan, this is likely a read error. The J gene is TRBJ2-7, the V gene TRBV11-3, with a possible D match to TRBD1 (6 bases). This CDR3 has 15 residues. Germline CDR1 reads SGHNT; CDR2 reads YENEEA. The CDR3 DNA sequence: TGTGCCAGGAGCTTACAGGCAGGGGTCTCCTACGAGCAGTACTCC. Protein sequence: CARSLQAGVSYEQYS.

Of note for this clonotype: An end of the junction differs from the germline gene, which may be a read error. V is TRBV29-1 and J is TRBJ1-5, with D possibly matching TRBD1 (6 bases). This CDR3 is built from 14 residues. The germline V gene has CDR1 SQVTM and CDR2 ANQGSEA. DNA of the CDR3: TGCAGCGTCAGCCAGGGTGGGGACAATCAGCCCCAGCTTTTT. Translated, it gives CSVSQGGDNQPQLF.